This TCR beta chain comes out of a study of T cell changes during pregnancy in multiple sclerosis. Trimming removed 6 bases from V and 9 bases from J; junction bases left unmatched: 6. Germline V gene lookup returns CDR1 SQVTM and CDR2 ANQGSEA. The CDR3 is made up of 14 amino acids. TCRdb keeps only in-frame clones here, not all; method: immunoSEQ multiplex PCR. The profile shows roughly 59,000 clones, over 85% of them singletons. This specimen was CD8+ T cells from peripheral blood mononuclear cells, taken in the second trimester of pregnancy. The chain employs TRBV29-1 and TRBJ2-1; 15 bases fit TRBD2. This sequence originates from a female donor with multiple sclerosis, enrolled in a pregnancy study. The CDR3 here is CSVDPGLAGGEQFF. The CDR3 nucleotides read TGCAGCGTGGATCCGGGACTAGCGGGAGGTGAGCAGTTCTTC.